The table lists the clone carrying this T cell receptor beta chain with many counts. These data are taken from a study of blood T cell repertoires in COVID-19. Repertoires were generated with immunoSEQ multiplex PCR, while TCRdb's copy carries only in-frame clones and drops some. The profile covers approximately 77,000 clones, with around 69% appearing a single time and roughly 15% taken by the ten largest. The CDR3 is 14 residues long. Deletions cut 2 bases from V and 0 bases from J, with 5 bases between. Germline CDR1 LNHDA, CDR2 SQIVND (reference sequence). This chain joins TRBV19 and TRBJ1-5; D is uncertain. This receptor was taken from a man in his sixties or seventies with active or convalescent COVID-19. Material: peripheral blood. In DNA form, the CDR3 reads TGTGCCAGTAGTATAACTTATAGCAATCAGCCCCAGCATTTT. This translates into CASSITYSNQPQHF.